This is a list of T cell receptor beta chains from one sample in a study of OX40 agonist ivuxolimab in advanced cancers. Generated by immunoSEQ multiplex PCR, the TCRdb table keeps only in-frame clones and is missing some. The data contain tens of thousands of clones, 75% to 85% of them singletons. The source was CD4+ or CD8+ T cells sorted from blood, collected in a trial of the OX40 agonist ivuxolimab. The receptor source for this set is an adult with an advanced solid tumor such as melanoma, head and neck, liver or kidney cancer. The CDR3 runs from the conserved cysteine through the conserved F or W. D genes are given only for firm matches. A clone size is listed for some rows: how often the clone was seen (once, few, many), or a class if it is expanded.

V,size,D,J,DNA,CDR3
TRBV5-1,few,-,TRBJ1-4,TGCGCCAGCAGCTCCTCACAGATATCGGCAACTAATGAAAAACTGTTTTTT,CASSSSQISATNEKLFF
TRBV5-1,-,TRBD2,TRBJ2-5,TGCGCCAGCAGCACTAGCGGGGGAGAGACCCAGTACTTC,CASSTSGGETQYF
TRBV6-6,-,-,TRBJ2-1,TGTGCCAGCAGTTATGAGCTAGCTCACAATGAGCAGTTCTTC,CASSYELAHNEQFF
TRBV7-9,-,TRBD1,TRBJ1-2,TGTGCCAGGGGACCCTACAGGGGTTATGGCTACACCTTC,CARGPYRGYGYTF
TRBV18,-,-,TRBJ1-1,TGTGCCAGCTCTCTCAACCGGGACACTGAAGCTTTCTTT,CASSLNRDTEAFF
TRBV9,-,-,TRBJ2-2,TGTGCCAGCAGCCCATCTTTAGGGGGGGGAGAGCTGTTTTTT,CASSPSLGGGELFF
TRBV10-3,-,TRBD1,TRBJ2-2,TGTGCCATCAGTGCGGGACAGAGGGTGACCGGGGAGCTGTTTTTT,CAISAGQRVTGELFF
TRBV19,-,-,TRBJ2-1,TGTGCCAGTAGTATAGGATCGGACTTAACCTACAATGAGCAGTTCTTC,CASSIGSDLTYNEQFF
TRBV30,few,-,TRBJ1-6,TGTGCCTGGAGGGTTTTGGCAGTAGGTCCTAATTCACCCCTCCACTTT,CAWRVLAVGPNSPLHF
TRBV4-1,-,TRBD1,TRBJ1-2,TGCGCCAGCAGCCAATCCGGGACAGTTCTTGGCTACACCTTC,CASSQSGTVLGYTF
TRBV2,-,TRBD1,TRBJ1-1,TGTGCCAGCAGTGTTGCAGGGGGGTTTGGGAGCACTGAAGCTTTCTTT,CASSVAGGFGSTEAFF
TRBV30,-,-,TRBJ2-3,TGTGCCGCAGAAGGGGGAACCAGCACAGATACGCAGTATTTT,CAAEGGTSTDTQYF
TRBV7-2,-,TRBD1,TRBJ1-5,TGTGCCAGCAGCCCGGGACAGATAGTAAATCAGCCCCAGCATTTT,CASSPGQIVNQPQHF
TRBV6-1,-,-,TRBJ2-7,TGTGCCAGCAGTGAAGCAGTCCAGGGCACCCGATCCTACGAGCAGTACTTC,CASSEAVQGTRSYEQYF
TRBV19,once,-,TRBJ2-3,TGTGCCAGTAGTAATCTAGCCCCAGGCACAGATACGCAGTATTTT,CASSNLAPGTDTQYF
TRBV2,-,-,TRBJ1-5,TGTGCCAGCAGCAAGGGGGAGGGCAATCAGCCCCAGCATTTT,CASSKGEGNQPQHF
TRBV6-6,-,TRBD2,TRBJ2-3,TGTGCCAGCAGTTCGGGGGGGACGGACCGCACAGATACGCAGTATTTT,CASSSGGTDRTDTQYF
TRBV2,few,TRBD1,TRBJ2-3,TGTGCCTGCCCACAGGGGCCTTCCACAGATACGCAGTATTTT,CACPQGPSTDTQYF
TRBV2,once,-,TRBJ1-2,TGTGCCAGCAGTGAATCACTGCCACCCCCCTATGGCTACACCTTC,CASSESLPPPYGYTF
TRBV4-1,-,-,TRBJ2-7,TGCGCCAGCAGCCCAAACCGGGACACCCTACTCCCCTACTCCTACGAGCAGTACTTC,CASSPNRDTLLPYSYEQYF
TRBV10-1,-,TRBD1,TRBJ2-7,TGCGCCAGCAGTAGCGGACAGGGACCTTCCTACGAGCAGTACTTC,CASSSGQGPSYEQYF